This TCR beta chain was recorded in a study of regulatory T cells in long-lasting Graves disease (dated by TCRdb to the early 2020s). For the wider study: To count as having persistent Graves' disease, a patient had to have received antithyroid drug treatment for over 5 years with TSH receptor autoantibodies remaining persistently positive. Patients with persistent Graves' disease were compared with patients with newly diagnosed Graves' disease using TCR sequencing and RNA sequencing of peripheral blood. The study was registered as a clinical trial and conducted in China. A total of around 35 samples underwent TCR sequencing: some 13 from persistent and roughly 20 from newly diagnosed Graves' disease patients. In the clinical cohort, patients with persistent Graves' disease had used antithyroid drugs for an average of about 9.3 years.

Paper-wide results and their limitations: Compared with newly diagnosed patients, patients with persistent Graves' disease had lower TCR Shannon entropy and fewer highly expanded clones, which suggests clonal expansion. Sequencing and analysis were limited to the TCR beta chain. As a limitation, the authors acknowledged that the small sample size may reduce accuracy. Patients with persistent disease shared more public clonotypes (approximately 2,500) than newly diagnosed patients did (around 930). The study examined only peripheral blood because the primary lesion, thyroid tissue, could not be accessed. Preferential use of TRBV28, TRBJ1-2 and TRBJ2-5 was observed in persistent disease, whereas TRBV20-1 and TRBJ2-1 were favored in newly diagnosed disease.

This clonotype has at least ten counts. Its recognized antigen is unknown. The input lacks base qualities; no much larger clone sits a single base away. The receptor library was made with multiplex PCR. The instrument given in TCRdb is Illumina HiSeq 4000. To build TCR beta libraries, CDR3 regions were amplified by Arm-PCR using iRepertoire HTBI primers. Before sequencing, the PCR products underwent gel purification. Processing in the source paper ran as follows. Gene usage analysis of CDR3 amino acid clonotypes relied on the 55 to 80 TRBV and 15 or so TRBJ segments identified across samples. COPE and FqMerger were used to merge filtered high-quality paired reads into contigs. BLAST was used to align contigs to IMGT TRBV, TRBD and TRBJ reference genes, with CDR3 defined following IMGT. Highly expanded clones were defined as clonotypes with a frequency above 0.1%. Shannon entropy was used to measure repertoire diversity, and the Gini coefficient was used to measure V-J evenness. A clonotype found in more than one individual was treated as public. TCRdb trimmed the raw reads at Q25, called clones with MiXCR and kept productive beta chains. Rows matching on CDR3 protein sequence are summarized as one entry with the most common DNA and genes. TCRdb assigned the V and J calls; the authors' analysis was not used. This sample holds about 310,000 distinct CDR3 sequences; roughly a fifth were observed only once. Of the sample, about 56% falls within the top ten clones.

Reading the label with the study, this specimen's time point is: persistent/refractory GD, antithyroid drugs over 5 years with positive TRAb. For both TCR sequencing and RNA sequencing, RNA was extracted from PBMCs using TRIzol. Graves' disease was diagnosed according to American Thyroid Association guidelines. The patients came from an endocrinology department in Xi'an, China. Each patient gave approximately 10 milliliters of peripheral blood, collected in an EDTA anticoagulant tube. PBMCs were isolated by Ficoll Paque Plus density gradient separation without further T cell sorting. An Agilent 2100 Bioanalyzer and agarose gel were used to check RNA quality, and a NanoDrop 2000 was used to measure RNA concentration. CDR1 MDHEN and CDR2 SYDVKM were looked up in the germline V gene. The CDR3 spans 15 residues, from the cysteine through the phenylalanine. The entry retains the CDR3 DNA only, 45 bases that are in frame from base 1. The germline V end is reduced by 6 bases and the J end by 7 bases; junction bases left unmatched: 12.

Material: peripheral blood mononuclear cells (PBMCs), obtained when the disease was refractory, from a patient treated with antithyroid drugs. The clonotype comes from a female donor with Graves disease. This sequence uses TRBV28 and TRBJ2-4; TRBD1 lines up with 7 middle nucleotides. This receptor carries the CDR3 CASRPRQGRPNIQYF. At the DNA level, the sequence is TGTGCCAGCAGACCACGACAGGGAAGACCTAACATTCAGTACTTC.